This passage covers 32 T cell receptor beta chains from one sample sequenced in a study of molecular identifiers for immune sequencing clone quantification. TCRdb reprocessed the PCR reads with MiXCR, giving one entry per CDR3 protein. The sample contains 37,000 or so distinct CDR3 sequences, 15% to 20% of which appear only once. The specimen was naive CD8+ T cells from blood, with Jurkat cell RNA spiked in. Sample subset: FACS-sorted CD8+CD4-CCR7+CD45RA+ naive T cells. The receptors come from a human donor in good health. Some libraries in this study had Jurkat cell RNA spiked in.

Ten or more counts support this clonotype. This rearrangement joins TRBV9 to TRBJ2-3; 10 nucleotides match TRBD2. The CDR3 covers 16 residues. V dropped 0 bases and J dropped 4; count of bases not matched to a gene: 5. From germline, CDR1 is SGDLS and CDR2 YYNGEE. CDR3 bases: TGTGCCAGCAGCGTAGGCCTAGCGGGAGTGGCAGATACGCAGTATTTT. Translation: CASSVGLAGVADTQYF.

This clonotype was detected many times. This chain links TRBV2 with TRBJ1-5; 10 bases are a match to TRBD1. The trim removed 5 bases at V and 0 bases at J, leaving 7 bases unmatched. This CDR3 spans 17 amino acids. CDR1 SNHLY and CDR2 FYNNEI come from the germline V gene. The CDR3 reads CASSHDRGQVSNQPQHF. The CDR3 coding sequence is TGTGCCAGCAGTCATGACAGGGGGCAGGTTAGCAATCAGCCCCAGCATTTT.

This clonotype was detected many times. The gene calls are TRBV14 and TRBJ2-7; the match to TRBD2 covers 14 bases. Looked up from germline, CDR1 is SGHDN and CDR2 is FVKESK. There are 22 residues in the CDR3. V lost 0 bases to trimming and J lost 0 bases; unmatched junction nucleotides: 16. The CDR3 is CASSQDESTGTSGRVYSYEQYF. The CDR3 DNA reads TGTGCCAGCAGCCAAGATGAAAGTACCGGGACTAGCGGGAGAGTATACTCCTACGAGCAGTACTTC.

In this sample, this clonotype turned up many times. The rearrangement uses TRBV28 and TRBJ2-1; 11 nucleotides line up with TRBD2. This CDR3 comprises 16 residues. Trimming removed 5 bases from V and 0 bases from J; junction bases left unmatched: 3. CDR1 is MDHEN and CDR2 is SYDVKM in the germline V gene. In DNA, the CDR3 is TGTGCCAGCAGTCGACTAGCGGGATTCTCCTACAATGAGCAGTTCTTC. Translation gives CASSRLAGFSYNEQFF. Full variable domain (remainder filled in from reference TRBV28 and TRBJ2-1): DVKVTQSSRYLVKRTGEKVFLECVQDMDHENMFWYRQDPGLGLRLIYFSYDVKMKEKGDIPEGYSVSREKKERFSLILESASTNQTSMYLCASSRLAGFSYNEQFFGPGTRLTVL.

This clonotype appeared a single time. A much larger clone sits a single nucleotide away, making a read error possible. The chain uses TRBV6-5 and TRBJ2-2, with 9 bases fitting TRBD2. Germline assignment: CDR1 MNHEY and CDR2 SVGAGI. The V and J ends lost 0 bases and 7 bases, in that order; junction bases with no gene match: 6. The CDR3 consists of 16 residues. The CDR3 nucleotides read TGTGCCAGCAGTTACTCGGCGGGAGGGCAGCTCGGGGAGCTGTTTTTT. It encodes CASSYSAGGQLGELFF.

The table lists this clonotype with a count of one. V and J are TRBV15 and TRBJ2-4, with D perhaps TRBD2 (6 bases). This CDR3 is 13 amino acids long. The germline V and J ends were trimmed by 3 bases and 8 bases, with 11 bases remaining between them. Germline CDR1 reads LNHNV; CDR2 reads YYDKDF (reference sequence). This CDR3 reads CATSSRWGDIQYF. The CDR3 DNA sequence: TGTGCCACCAGCAGTAGGTGGGGGGACATTCAGTACTTC.

This clonotype was found a few times. The chain is built from TRBV20-1 and TRBJ2-7, with 8 bases aligning to TRBD2. V lost 0 bases and J lost 1; bases outside the gene matches: 8. The CDR3 is 16 residues long. The germline CDR1 and CDR2 sequences are DFQATT and SNEGSKA (reference sequence). The chain's CDR3 is CSAREIPGLGSYEQYF. The DNA for the CDR3 is TGCAGTGCTAGAGAAATTCCGGGACTAGGATCCTACGAGCAGTACTTC.

This clonotype appeared many times. The rearrangement links TRBV4-3 to TRBJ2-1; the D gene is possibly TRBD2 (6 bases). Trimming took 3 bases from V and 7 from J, leaving 13 bases between them. Looked up from germline, CDR1 is LGHNA and CDR2 is YSLEER. This CDR3 comprises 14 residues. Here the CDR3 reads CASSHATSLNEQFF. The DNA for the CDR3 is TGCGCCAGCAGCCATGCGACTAGTCTAAATGAGCAGTTCTTC.

The V call is TRBV7-9, the J call TRBJ2-1; no definite D call. The CDR3 runs to 14 residues. The germline gives CDR1 SEHNR, CDR2 FQNEAQ (reference sequence). V dropped 5 bases and J dropped 6 bases, with 14 bases sitting between them. CDR3 DNA: TGTGCCAGCAGCGACTCCCGGACGGGCAATGAGCAGTTCTTC. Translation gives CASSDSRTGNEQFF.

There are many counts of this clonotype. The CDR3 DNA reads TGTGCCAGCAGTTCCCCAGCGGGCTCCTACGAGCAGTACTTC. The encoded protein is CASSSPAGSYEQYF. The chain has TRBV28 and TRBJ2-7; possible D gene TRBD2, 6 bases. Germline assignment: CDR1 MDHEN and CDR2 SYDVKM. The CDR3 has 14 amino acids. Trimming took 4 bases from V and 0 from J, leaving 10 bases between them.

This clonotype was counted at least ten times. The gene calls are TRBV12-3 or TRBV12-4 and TRBJ2-5, with D unclear. This CDR3 region has 13 residues. Trimming pared 3 bases from V and 5 bases from J, leaving 10 bases between. The CDR3: CASSFLDGETQYF. CDR3 sequence (DNA): TGTGCCAGCAGTTTCTTAGATGGGGAGACCCAGTACTTC.

The rearrangement links TRBV20-1 to TRBJ2-7; D not resolved. CDR1 and CDR2 (germline): DFQATT, SNEGSKA (reference sequence). The V and J ends lost 1 base and 4 bases respectively, with 2 bases between them. The CDR3 is 10 amino acids. The CDR3 loop reads CSARGYEQYF. Here the CDR3 DNA reads TGCAGTGCTAGAGGATACGAGCAGTACTTC.

This clonotype has ten or more counts. The chain uses TRBV28 and TRBJ2-3; 11 nucleotides match TRBD2. Germline lookup yields CDR1 MDHEN and CDR2 SYDVKM. Trimming cost V 3 bases and J 0 bases; bases outside gene matches: 5. This CDR3 contains 17 residues. CDR3 protein: CASSLARLAGSTDTQYF. CDR3 bases: TGTGCCAGCAGTTTGGCCCGACTAGCGGGGAGCACAGATACGCAGTATTTT.

This clonotype occurred many times. The V and J genes are TRBV5-5 and TRBJ2-7, with 10 bases lining up with TRBD2. V lost 2 bases and J lost 4; bases outside the gene matches: 12. CDR3 length equals 17 residues. Germline lookup yields CDR1 SGHKS and CDR2 YYEKEE (reference sequence). The CDR3 region is CASSFAVSSGSGYEQYF. In nucleotides, the CDR3 is TGTGCCAGCAGCTTCGCGGTGTCTAGCGGGAGCGGTTACGAGCAGTACTTC.

This clonotype occurred many times. This chain joins TRBV29-1 and TRBJ1-1; 9 bases map to TRBD1. V gave up 4 bases and J gave up 4 bases; unmatched junction bases: 10. Germline V lookup: CDR1 SQVTM, CDR2 ANQGSEA. The CDR3 extends over 15 amino acids. CDR3 sequence: CSVVVQGAPSTEAFF. The CDR3 bases are TGCAGCGTTGTAGTACAGGGGGCGCCGAGCACTGAAGCTTTCTTT.

This clonotype has a count of ten or more. The genes are TRBV7-2 and TRBJ2-3; D remains unclear. CDR1 and CDR2 (germline): SGHTA, FQGNSA. V dropped 0 bases and J dropped 9 bases, with 16 bases sitting between them. The CDR3 runs to 15 residues. CDR3 in amino acids: CASSLALSGGETQYF. CDR3 DNA sequence: TGTGCCAGCAGCTTAGCTCTGTCGGGTGGCGAGACGCAGTATTTT.

This clonotype was detected a few times. The chain joins TRBV6-2 or TRBV6-3 to TRBJ2-7; 7 bases agree with TRBD2. The CDR3 contains 15 residues. Germline V gives CDR1 MNHEY, CDR2 SVGEGT. With 7 bases clipped from V and 3 bases from J, the junction kept 12 bases outside the gene matches. Here the CDR3 reads CASTDTSSGVYEQYF. CDR3 nucleotides: TGTGCCAGCACCGACACGTCTAGCGGTGTCTACGAGCAGTACTTC.

This clonotype was seen many times. V is TRBV9 and J is TRBJ1-1; no clear D gene. Between the trimmed V and J ends, which lost 0 bases and 0 bases, there was a span of 6 bases. The CDR3 has 14 residues. The germline CDR1 and CDR2 sequences are SGDLS and YYNGEE. CDR3 in DNA: TGTGCCAGCAGCGTAGGTGTCTTGAACACTGAAGCTTTCTTT. Residues: CASSVGVLNTEAFF.

This clonotype was detected many times. The chain uses TRBV6-2 or TRBV6-3 and TRBJ2-7; a possible D gene is TRBD2 (6 bases). The CDR3 is made up of 12 amino acids. Trimming shortened V by 10 bases and J by 7 bases, and 17 bases separated the two germline ends. In germline, CDR1 is MNHEY, CDR2 SVGEGT. CDR3 sequence (DNA): TGTGCCACCTGGGACTTAATGTGGGAGCAGTACTTC. Protein sequence: CATWDLMWEQYF.

This clonotype occurred many times. The chain links TRBV7-2 to TRBJ1-2, with 7 bases aligning to TRBD1. CDR1 and CDR2 from the germline V gene are SGHTA and FQGNSA. This CDR3 contains 17 residues. With V trimmed by 2 bases and J by 3 bases, 12 bases remained unmatched. CDR3 sequence reads: CASSLQNRGGIDYGYTF. CDR3 nucleotide sequence: TGTGCCAGCAGCTTACAAAACAGGGGAGGTATTGACTATGGCTACACCTTC.

The sample holds many counts of this clonotype. V usage is TRBV15 and J usage is TRBJ2-5; a possible D gene is TRBD2 (5 bases). The CDR3 runs 15 residues. The V and J ends lost 1 base and 1 base respectively, with 10 bases between them. Germline values: CDR1 LNHNV, CDR2 YYDKDF (reference sequence). CDR3 sequence reads: CATSRGPGIQETQYF. The CDR3 nucleotides are TGTGCCACCAGCAGAGGTCCCGGGATCCAAGAGACCCAGTACTTC.

This clonotype was counted once. For the CDR3, the DNA is TGTGCCAGTAGTATGGGCCGGGAGCAGTTCTTC. Residues: CASSMGREQFF. The chain recombines TRBV19 with TRBJ2-1, with D uncertain. This CDR3 comprises 11 residues. Germline V gene lookup returns CDR1 LNHDA and CDR2 SQIVND (reference sequence). The V gene lost 3 bases and the J gene lost 10 bases, with 7 bases spanning the gap.

The chain joins TRBV5-1 to TRBJ2-1; the D is unclear. The germline V and J ends were trimmed by 0 bases and 7 bases, with 8 bases remaining between them. This CDR3 is built from 13 residues. Germline loops: CDR1 SGHRS, CDR2 YFSETQ. The CDR3 DNA reads TGCGCCAGCAGCTTGGGAATCAGGAATGAGCAGTTCTTC. Translated: CASSLGIRNEQFF.

This clonotype came up many times. Here the CDR3 DNA reads TGTGCCAGCAGTTTGGAGGCTAGCGGGAGAGATGAGCAGTTCTTC. Protein: CASSLEASGRDEQFF. J is TRBJ2-1 and V is TRBV27; 10 nucleotides line up with TRBD2. The CDR3 consists of 15 residues. After removal of 3 bases from V and 8 bases from J, the junction contained 7 bases not matched to a gene. CDR1 and CDR2 from the germline V gene are MNHEY and SMNVEV (reference sequence).

This clonotype was observed many times. This chain uses TRBV7-2 with TRBJ2-7, with 7 positions matching TRBD2. The V gene's germline CDR1 is SGHTA and CDR2 FQGNSA. This CDR3 has 15 amino acids. The V and J ends lost 2 bases and 0 bases, in that order; junction bases with no gene match: 4. The CDR3 nucleotides are TGTGCCAGCAGCTTAATAGCGGGCAGCTCCTACGAGCAGTACTTC. It yields the protein CASSLIAGSSYEQYF. The whole variable domain, filled in from reference TRBV7-2 and TRBJ2-7, reads GAGVSQSPSNKVTEKGKDVELRCDPISGHTALYWYRQSLGQGLEFLIYFQGNSAPDKSGLPSDRFSAERTGGSVSTLTIQRTQQEDSAVYLCASSLIAGSSYEQYFGPGTRLTVT.

This clonotype was recorded many times. The chain carries TRBV28 and TRBJ2-2, with 7 bases that match TRBD2. The CDR3 contains 15 residues. J lost 5 bases, V lost 3 bases, and 6 bases had no gene match. The V gene's germline CDR1 is MDHEN and CDR2 SYDVKM. CDR3 amino acids: CASSFRGRLTGELFF. CDR3 DNA: TGTGCCAGCAGTTTTCGCGGGAGATTGACCGGGGAGCTGTTTTTT.

This clonotype showed up just a few times. This rearrangement joins TRBV27 to TRBJ2-7, with unresolved D. V was pared by 2 bases and J by 0 bases, with 8 bases between. Germline V gene data show CDR1 as MNHEY and CDR2 as SMNVEV (reference sequence). CDR3 length: 14 amino acids. The CDR3 loop is CASSLVVGSYEQYF. In nucleotides, the CDR3 is TGTGCCAGCAGTTTAGTTGTCGGCTCCTACGAGCAGTACTTC.

This clonotype was counted ten times or more. The V gene is TRBV4-1, the J gene TRBJ2-7; D perhaps matches TRBD2 (5 bases). The germline CDR1 and CDR2 sequences are MGHRA and YSYEKL. V lost 0 bases to trimming and J lost 1 base, with 10 bases between them. The CDR3 sequence is 15 residues long. The CDR3 coding sequence is TGCGCCAGCAGCCAAGAGGGGAGAGGGTCCTACGAGCAGTACTTC. It codes for CASSQEGRGSYEQYF.

This clonotype was seen a handful of times. The chain carries TRBV6-2 or TRBV6-3 and TRBJ2-3; 7 positions agree with TRBD1. The CDR3 contains 16 residues. Germline lookup yields CDR1 MNHEY and CDR2 SVGEGT. V shed 4 bases, J shed 6 bases, and the junction held 13 bases outside the gene matches. CDR3 residues: CASSFSPGQSLDTQYF. The CDR3 nucleotides are TGTGCCAGCAGTTTCTCACCGGGACAGAGTTTGGATACGCAGTATTTT.

This clonotype was counted many times. This chain joins TRBV28 and TRBJ2-5, with 7 bases that match TRBD1. J gave up 1 base and V 7 bases, and 9 bases lay outside the gene matches. The CDR3 is made up of 15 amino acids. Per the germline V gene, CDR1 is MDHEN and CDR2 is SYDVKM. DNA for the CDR3: TGTGCCAGCACAACGGGACAGTTTTTCCAAGAGACCCAGTACTTC. It yields the protein CASTTGQFFQETQYF.

Turning to this clonotype: Being one base from a much bigger clone, this may be a read error. The gene calls are TRBV24-1 and TRBJ2-5; 7 bases fit TRBD2. Germline values: CDR1 KGHDR, CDR2 SFDVKD. The CDR3 runs to 15 residues. V dropped 2 bases and J dropped 5; count of bases not matched to a gene: 7. The CDR3 reads CATSDWTRGGETQYF. The CDR3 DNA reads as TGTGCCACCAGTGATTGGACAAGGGGAGGGGAGACCCAGTACTTC.

The genes are TRBV28 and TRBJ2-4; D may be TRBD2 (5 bases). Germline CDR1 and CDR2: MDHEN and SYDVKM. V was cut by 3 bases and J by 4 bases, with 19 bases left in between. The CDR3 runs to 17 residues. The CDR3 DNA sequence: TGTGCCAGCAGTTTCCCCATCGGGGTCGGGAAAAAAAACATTCAGTACTTC. Encoded protein: CASSFPIGVGKKNIQYF.